One sample yielded the 5 T cell receptor beta chains listed below, sequenced in a study of regulatory T cells in long-lasting Graves disease (dated by TCRdb to about 2021). Library generation was performed with multiplex PCR. The reads were generated on an Illumina HiSeq 4000. CDR3 regions were amplified by Arm-PCR with iRepertoire HTBI primers to construct TCR beta libraries. TCRdb reprocessing: public reads trimmed at Q25 with fastp, clones called with MiXCR, in-frame beta chains kept. Duplicate CDR3 protein sequences are folded into a single record with the most common DNA and genes. In this sample the table shows roughly 610,000 distinct CDR3 sequences, about 16% of which occur a single time. The ten largest account for approximately 12% of the sample. Reading the label with the study, this specimen's time point is: newly diagnosed GD, antithyroid drugs for less than 3 months. RNA was extracted from PBMCs in TRIzol for both TCR sequencing and RNA sequencing.

The sample also formed part of further work on T cells in Graves' hyperthyroidism and ophthalmopathy.

Material: peripheral blood mononuclear cells (PBMCs), obtained at new diagnosis, from a patient treated with antithyroid drugs. The receptors come from a man younger than 30 with Graves disease. Donor details come from another sample of the same person, matched by shared clones.

This clonotype showed up many times. The chain couples TRBV4-1 to TRBJ2-2; D remains unclear. The CDR3 sequence is 16 residues long. Germline V gene data show CDR1 as MGHRA and CDR2 as YSYEKL. Trimming shortened V by 4 bases and J by 3 bases, and 15 bases separated the two germline ends. CDR3 DNA sequence: TGCGCCAGCAGCCCCCGGGTGGGATTGGACACCGGGGAGCTGTTTTTT. Translated: CASSPRVGLDTGELFF.

At least ten counts were recorded for this clonotype. The rearrangement links TRBV29-1 to TRBJ2-1, with D maybe TRBD1 (6 bases). The ends were cut back, 8 bases at V and 8 bases at J, with 22 bases in the middle. CDR1 and CDR2 from the germline V gene are SQVTM and ANQGSEA. There are 14 residues in the CDR3. CDR3 bases: TGCAGCCCCCGAGAGCTCCAGGGGTTCCATGAGCAGTTCTTC. It is translated as CSPRELQGFHEQFF.

This clonotype was seen a handful of times. V usage is TRBV5-1 and J usage is TRBJ1-1, with D maybe TRBD1 (6 bases). CDR1 and CDR2 (germline): SGHRS, YFSETQ. Trimming pared 7 bases from V and 3 bases from J, leaving 13 bases between. The CDR3 runs to 13 residues. The CDR3 sequence: CASGTGSDTEAFF. In DNA, the CDR3 is TGCGCCAGCGGTACAGGGTCGGACACTGAAGCTTTCTTT. The full variable domain, in which reference TRBV5-1 and TRBJ1-1 provide the parts outside the CDR3, is KAGVTQTPRYLIKTRGQQVTLSCSPISGHRSVSWYQQTPGQGLQFLFEYFSETQRNKGNFPGRFSGRQFSNSRSEMNVSTLELGDSALYLCASGTGSDTEAFFGQGTRLTVV.

Turning to this clonotype: This may be a read error, as it is one base from a much larger clone. The rearrangement links TRBV6-1 to TRBJ2-6; perhaps TRBD1 as D (6 bases). The CDR3 has 17 amino acids. Germline values: CDR1 MNHNS, CDR2 SASEGT. This CDR3 is CANSLTGALSGANVLTF. DNA for the CDR3: TGTGCCAACAGTCTGACAGGTGCACTCTCTGGGGCCAACGTCCTGACTTTC.

This clonotype has ten or more counts. The chain recombines TRBV7-2 with TRBJ2-5; 10 nucleotides line up with TRBD2. The CDR3 is 15 amino acids. The germline V gene has CDR1 SGHTA and CDR2 FQGNSA. V lost 2 bases to trimming and J lost 4 bases; unmatched junction nucleotides: 4. CDR3 protein: CASSLTLAGAETQYF. The CDR3 DNA sequence: TGTGCCAGCAGCTTAACCCTAGCGGGAGCAGAGACCCAGTACTTC.